The clone carrying this TCR beta chain is labeled large (0.1 to 1%). Its cognate antigen is unknown. This sample is part of a study of vaccination and CD4 T cells after COVID-19. Cultured CD4+ T cells had their DNA profiled by the Oncomine TCR Beta short-read assay. TCRdb ran MiXCR on the PCR reads and lists one entry per CDR3 protein. The sample lists about 10,000 distinct CDR3 sequences, around a quarter occurring once. As to treatment: approximately 10-day PBMC culture with coronavirus spike peptide pools or control peptides (ViraFEST assay). This sequence originates from a human donor who received a COVID-19 vaccine. The sequencing here drew on CD4+ T cells from blood, cultured in vitro, taken before SARS-CoV-2 vaccination.

The CDR3 nucleotides read TGTGCCAGCAGCTTCCGGGACAGGGGGTCACCCCTCCACTTT. Protein sequence: CASSFRDRGSPLHF. The V call is TRBV7-9, the J call TRBJ1-6; 11 positions agree with TRBD1. The CDR3 contains 14 residues. Germline V gives CDR1 SEHNR, CDR2 FQNEAQ (reference sequence). Trimming cost V 3 bases and J 10 bases; bases outside gene matches: 2.